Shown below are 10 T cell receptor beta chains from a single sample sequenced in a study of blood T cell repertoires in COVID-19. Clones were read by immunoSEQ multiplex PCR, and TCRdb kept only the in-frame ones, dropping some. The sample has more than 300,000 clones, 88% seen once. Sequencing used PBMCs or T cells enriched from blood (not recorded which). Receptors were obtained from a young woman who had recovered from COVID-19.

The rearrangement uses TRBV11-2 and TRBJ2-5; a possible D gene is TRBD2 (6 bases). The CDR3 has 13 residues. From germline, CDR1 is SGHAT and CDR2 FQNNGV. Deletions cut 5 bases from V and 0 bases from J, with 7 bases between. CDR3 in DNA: TGTGCCAGCAGCGGGGGGTACCAAGAGACCCAGTACTTC. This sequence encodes CASSGGYQETQYF.

CDR3 sequence reads: CSVGGGAATDTQYF. The CDR3 nucleotides are TGCAGCGTTGGGGGGGGAGCCGCCACAGATACGCAGTATTTT. The genes are TRBV29-1 and TRBJ2-3; 7 nucleotides agree with TRBD2. CDR1 and CDR2 from the germline V gene are SQVTM and ANQGSEA. The length of the CDR3 is 14 residues. Unmatched junction bases numbered 6, after V lost 4 bases and J lost 2 bases.

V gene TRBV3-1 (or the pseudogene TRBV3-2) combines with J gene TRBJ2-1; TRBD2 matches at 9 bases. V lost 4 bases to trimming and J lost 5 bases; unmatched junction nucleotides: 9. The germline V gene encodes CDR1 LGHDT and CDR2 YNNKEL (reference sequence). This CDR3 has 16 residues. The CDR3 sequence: CASSLPGRGGHNEQFF. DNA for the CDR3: TGTGCCAGCAGCCTACCTGGGCGGGGGGGCCACAATGAGCAGTTCTTC.

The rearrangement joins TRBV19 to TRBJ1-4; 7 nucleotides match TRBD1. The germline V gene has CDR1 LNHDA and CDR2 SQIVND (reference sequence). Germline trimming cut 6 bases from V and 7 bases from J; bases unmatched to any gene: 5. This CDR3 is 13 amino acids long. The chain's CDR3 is CASRTGKFEKLFF. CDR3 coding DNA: TGTGCCAGTAGGACAGGGAAGTTTGAAAAACTGTTTTTT. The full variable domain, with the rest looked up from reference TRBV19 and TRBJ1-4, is DGGITQSPKYLFRKEGQNVTLSCEQNLNHDAMYWYRQDPGQGLRLIYYSQIVNDFQKGDIAEGYSVSREKKESFPLTVTSAQKNPTAFYLCASRTGKFEKLFFGSGTQLSVL.

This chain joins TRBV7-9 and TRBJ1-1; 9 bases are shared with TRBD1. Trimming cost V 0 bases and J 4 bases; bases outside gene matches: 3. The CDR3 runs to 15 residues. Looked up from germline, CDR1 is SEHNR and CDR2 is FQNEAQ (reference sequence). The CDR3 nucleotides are TGTGCCAGCAGCTTAGCACAGGGGGCGAGCACTGAAGCTTTCTTT. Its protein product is CASSLAQGASTEAFF. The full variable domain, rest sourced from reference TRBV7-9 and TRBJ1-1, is DTGVSQNPRHKITKRGQNVTFRCDPISEHNRLYWYRQTLGQGPEFLTYFQNEAQLEKSRLLSDRFSAERPKGSFSTLEIQRTEQGDSAMYLCASSLAQGASTEAFFGQGTRLTVV.

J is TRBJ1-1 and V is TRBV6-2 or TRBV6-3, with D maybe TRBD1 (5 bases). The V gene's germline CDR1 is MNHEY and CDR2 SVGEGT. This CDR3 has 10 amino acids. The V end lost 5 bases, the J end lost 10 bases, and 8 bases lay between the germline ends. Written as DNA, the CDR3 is TGTGCCAGCAGTAGGGGAGGAGCTTTCTTT. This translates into CASSRGGAFF.

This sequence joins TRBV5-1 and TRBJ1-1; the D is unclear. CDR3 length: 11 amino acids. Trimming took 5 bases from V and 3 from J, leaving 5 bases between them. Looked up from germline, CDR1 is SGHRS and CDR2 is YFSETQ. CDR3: CASRYDTEAFF. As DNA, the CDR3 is TGCGCCAGCAGGTATGACACTGAAGCTTTCTTT.

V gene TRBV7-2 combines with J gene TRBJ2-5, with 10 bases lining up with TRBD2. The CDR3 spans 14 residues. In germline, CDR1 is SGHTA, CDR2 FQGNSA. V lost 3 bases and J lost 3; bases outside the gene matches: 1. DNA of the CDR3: TGTGCCAGCAGCTTGGGGACTAGCGAAGAGACCCAGTACTTC. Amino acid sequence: CASSLGTSEETQYF. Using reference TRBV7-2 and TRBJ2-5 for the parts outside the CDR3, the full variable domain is GAGVSQSPSNKVTEKGKDVELRCDPISGHTALYWYRQSLGQGLEFLIYFQGNSAPDKSGLPSDRFSAERTGGSVSTLTIQRTQQEDSAVYLCASSLGTSEETQYFGPGTRLLVL.

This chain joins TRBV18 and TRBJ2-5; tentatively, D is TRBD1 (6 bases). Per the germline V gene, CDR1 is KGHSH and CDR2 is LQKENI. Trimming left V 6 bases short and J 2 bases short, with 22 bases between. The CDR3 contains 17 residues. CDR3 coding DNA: TGTGCCAGCTCCCTAACCGCCAGGGGCCTAACTCAAGAGACCCAGTACTTC. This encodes CASSLTARGLTQETQYF.

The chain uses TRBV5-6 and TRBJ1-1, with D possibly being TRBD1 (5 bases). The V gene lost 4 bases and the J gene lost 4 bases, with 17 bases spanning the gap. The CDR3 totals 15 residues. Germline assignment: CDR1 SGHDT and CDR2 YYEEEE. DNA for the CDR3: TGTGCCAGCAGCCTCGGCGGGGGGACGGGCACTGAAGCTTTCTTT. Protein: CASSLGGGTGTEAFF. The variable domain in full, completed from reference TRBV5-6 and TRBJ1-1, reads DAGVTQSPTHLIKTRGQQVTLRCSPKSGHDTVSWYQQALGQGPQFIFQYYEEEERQRGNFPDRFSGHQFPNYSSELNVNALLLGDSALYLCASSLGGGTGTEAFFGQGTRLTVV.